This TCR beta chain comes out of a study of shared clonotypes between healthy human individuals. Libraries were prepared by immunoSEQ multiplex PCR; TCRdb keeps only in-frame clonotypes and omits some of them. The table lists approximately 2,300,000 clones, around 92% of them singletons. V shed 10 bases and J shed 9 bases, with 12 bases lying between them. The CDR3 covers 10 residues. Germline CDR1 and CDR2: MNHNY and SVGAGI (reference sequence). The TCR comes from a man between 18 and 29 years old in good health. Some clones in this sample may be carry-over from other donors' samples. This sequence joins TRBV6-6 and TRBJ1-1, with a possible D match to TRBD1 (6 bases). The sample taken for sequencing was naive CD4+ T cells from PBMCs. Subset: CD45RA+ positively selected. Here the CDR3 reads CATKGEKAFF. Written as DNA, the CDR3 is TGTGCCACCAAGGGGGAGAAAGCTTTCTTT.